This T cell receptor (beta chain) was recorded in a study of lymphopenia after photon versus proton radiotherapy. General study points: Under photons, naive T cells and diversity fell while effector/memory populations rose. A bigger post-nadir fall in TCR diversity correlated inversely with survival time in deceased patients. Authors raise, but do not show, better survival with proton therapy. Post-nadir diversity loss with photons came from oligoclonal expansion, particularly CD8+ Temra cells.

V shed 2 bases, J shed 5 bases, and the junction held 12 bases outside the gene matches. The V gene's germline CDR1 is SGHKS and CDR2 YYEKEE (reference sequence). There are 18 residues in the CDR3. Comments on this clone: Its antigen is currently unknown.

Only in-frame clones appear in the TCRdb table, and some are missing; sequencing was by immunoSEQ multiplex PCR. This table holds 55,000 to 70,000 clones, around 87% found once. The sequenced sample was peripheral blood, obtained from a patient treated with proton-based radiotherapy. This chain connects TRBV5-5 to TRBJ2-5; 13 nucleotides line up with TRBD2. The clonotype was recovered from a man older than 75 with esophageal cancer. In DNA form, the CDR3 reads TGTGCCAGCAGCTTAGACAGGGGACTAGCGGGACCCCAGGAGACCCAGTACTTC. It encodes CASSLDRGLAGPQETQYF.